This T cell receptor (beta chain) comes out of a study of blood T cell repertoires in COVID-19. Study in general: T cells, B-cell-depleted T cells, or PBMCs provided the cDNA or gDNA that served as material.

Only in-frame clones appear in the TCRdb table, and some are missing; sequencing was by immunoSEQ multiplex PCR. Here the sample spans over 150,000 clones, 65% to 85% being singletons. Symptom resolution, clearance, or two negative PCRs marked the recovered donors of Cohort 3. The clonotype comes from a woman aged 30 to 39 who had recovered from COVID-19. Sequencing used PBMCs or T cells enriched from blood (not recorded which).

The CDR3 is CASSLAGNSGNTIYF. The CDR3, as DNA: TGCGCCAGCAGCTTAGCCGGGAACTCTGGAAACACCATATATTTT. The chain uses TRBV5-1 and TRBJ1-3; no clear D. Trimming removed 2 bases from V and 0 bases from J, with 9 bases in between. Germline V gives CDR1 SGHRS, CDR2 YFSETQ. The length of the CDR3 is 15 residues.